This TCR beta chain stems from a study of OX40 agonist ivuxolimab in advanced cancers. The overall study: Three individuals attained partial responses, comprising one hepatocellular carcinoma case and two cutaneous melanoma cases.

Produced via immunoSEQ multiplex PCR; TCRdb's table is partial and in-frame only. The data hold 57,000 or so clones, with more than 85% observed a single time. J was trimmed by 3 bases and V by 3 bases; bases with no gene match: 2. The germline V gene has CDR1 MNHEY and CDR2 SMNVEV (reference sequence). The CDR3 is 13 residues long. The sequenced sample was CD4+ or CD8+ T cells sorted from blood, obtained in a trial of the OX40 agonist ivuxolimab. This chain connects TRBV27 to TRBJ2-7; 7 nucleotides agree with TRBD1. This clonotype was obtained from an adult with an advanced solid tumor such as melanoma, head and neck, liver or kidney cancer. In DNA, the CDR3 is TGTGCCAGCAGTTTTTCAGGGGGCTACGAGCAGTACTTC. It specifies CASSFSGGYEQYF.